This T cell receptor (beta chain) was identified during a study of T cell responses to AZD1222 COVID-19 vaccine. CDR1 SGHVS and CDR2 FQNEAQ come from the germline V gene. This CDR3 has 15 residues. V shed 7 bases and J shed 0 bases, with 13 bases lying between them. Sequenced by immunoSEQ multiplex PCR; TCRdb stores in-frame clones only, minus some. The sample has about 59,000 clones; roughly 82% are singletons. J is TRBJ1-3 and V is TRBV7-8; D remains unclear. The receptor comes from an adult in good health. The sequences come from peripheral blood, collected on day 0 of AZD1222 vaccination. CDR3 in amino acids: CASTLDGSSGNTIYF. The CDR3 nucleotides read TGTGCCAGCACCCTGGACGGTAGCTCTGGAAACACCATATATTTT.